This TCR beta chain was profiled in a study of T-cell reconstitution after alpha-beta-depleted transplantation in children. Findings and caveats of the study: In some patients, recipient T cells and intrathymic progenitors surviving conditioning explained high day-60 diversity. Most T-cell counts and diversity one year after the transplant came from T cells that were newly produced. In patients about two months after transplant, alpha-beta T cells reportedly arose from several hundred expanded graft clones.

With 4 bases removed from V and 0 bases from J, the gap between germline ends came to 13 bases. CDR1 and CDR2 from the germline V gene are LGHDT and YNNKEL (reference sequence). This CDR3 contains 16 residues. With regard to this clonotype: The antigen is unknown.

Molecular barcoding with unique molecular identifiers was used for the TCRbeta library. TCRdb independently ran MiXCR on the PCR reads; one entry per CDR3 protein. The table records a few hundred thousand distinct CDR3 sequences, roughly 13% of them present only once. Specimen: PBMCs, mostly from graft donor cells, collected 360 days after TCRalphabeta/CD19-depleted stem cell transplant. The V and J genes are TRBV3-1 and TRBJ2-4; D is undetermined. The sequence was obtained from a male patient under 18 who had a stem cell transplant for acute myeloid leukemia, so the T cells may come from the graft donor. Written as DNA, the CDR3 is TGTGCCAGCAGCCGAAGATTTCCTCTAGCCAAAAACATTCAGTACTTC. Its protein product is CASSRRFPLAKNIQYF.